This TCR beta chain originates from a study of blood T cells in healthy people across ages. Across the study: Through template switching, about one barcoded beta molecule was captured per two T cells, as measured in model experiments. Study conclusions and caveats: Naive and antigen-experienced cells were not separated, limiting conclusive comparison. Comparison with aged donors showed that long-lived donors had more naive CD4+ cells and higher diversity.

Trimming left V 5 bases short and J 5 bases short, with 22 bases between. CDR3 size: 15 residues. The V gene's germline CDR1 is DFQATT and CDR2 SNEGSKA (reference sequence). Using a J-beta primer mix together with a sample-barcoded 5' primer, a second PCR was run for roughly 6 to 12 cycles. TCRdb redid the calling of the 5' RACE reads with MiXCR, one entry per CDR3 protein. The table has about 800,000 distinct CDR3 sequences, 55% to 75% seen once. The table lists this clonotype with a count of one. Its antigen is still unknown. The receptor comes from a man aged 25 to 45 in good health. Input material: blood. The genes are TRBV20-1 and TRBJ2-7; possibly TRBD1 for D (6 bases). The DNA for the CDR3 is TGCAGTGCTGTTCCAGGGGACACCTTAAGCCACGAGCAGTACTTC. Translating it yields CSAVPGDTLSHEQYF.